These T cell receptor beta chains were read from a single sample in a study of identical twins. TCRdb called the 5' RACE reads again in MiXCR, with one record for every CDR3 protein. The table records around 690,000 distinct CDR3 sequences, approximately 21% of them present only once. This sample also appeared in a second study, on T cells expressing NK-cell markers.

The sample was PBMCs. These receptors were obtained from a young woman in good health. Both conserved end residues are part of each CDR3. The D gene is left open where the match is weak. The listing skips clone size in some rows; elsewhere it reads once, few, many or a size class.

DNA: TGTGCCAGCAGCCGGACAGGGAAGATCGATCAGCCCCAGCATTTT; CDR3: CASSRTGKIDQPQHF; J: TRBJ1-5; V: TRBV7-2; D: TRBD1; size: NA
DNA: TGTGCCAGCAGTTTAGGTTTGGACGAGCAGTACTTC; CDR3: CASSLGLDEQYF; J: TRBJ2-7; V: TRBV12-3/TRBV12-4; D: NA; size: few
DNA: TGTGCCAGCAGCTCCGGTAGCGGCGACGGAAACTACAATGAGCAGTTCTTC; CDR3: CASSSGSGDGNYNEQFF; J: TRBJ2-1; V: TRBV7-2; D: NA; size: few
DNA: TGCGGCGGTAGGTGGGGGAACACCGGGGAGCTGTTTTTT; CDR3: CGGRWGNTGELFF; J: TRBJ2-2; V: TRBV29-1; D: NA; size: few
DNA: TGTGCCAGCAGCATGACTAGCGGGGGGGCTAATCAGTATTTT; CDR3: CASSMTSGGANQYF; J: TRBJ2-3; V: TRBV6-1; D: TRBD2; size: NA
DNA: TGTGCCAGCTCACCCCGCGAGGATGAGCAGTTCTTC; CDR3: CASSPREDEQFF; J: TRBJ2-1; V: TRBV18; D: NA; size: NA
DNA: TGTGCCATCAGTGAGCCGGGACTAGCGGGAGCCCACTCCTACAATGAGCAGTTCTTC; CDR3: CAISEPGLAGAHSYNEQFF; J: TRBJ2-1; V: TRBV10-3; D: TRBD2; size: few
DNA: TGCAGTGCTAGAGATTTTGCGGGGGGGAAAGAGACCCAGTACTTC; CDR3: CSARDFAGGKETQYF; J: TRBJ2-5; V: TRBV20-1; D: TRBD2; size: few
DNA: TGTGCCAGCAGACCATCCGACGCGTCCTACGAGCAGTACTTC; CDR3: CASRPSDASYEQYF; J: TRBJ2-7; V: TRBV12-3/TRBV12-4; D: NA; size: few
DNA: TGTGCCAGCAGCTTTTTTGCAGTTCCTGAAGCTTTCTTT; CDR3: CASSFFAVPEAFF; J: TRBJ1-1; V: TRBV5-4; D: NA; size: many
DNA: TGTGCCAGCAGCCAGTATACCGGGACCCAGAGTTTCTACGAGCAGTACTTC; CDR3: CASSQYTGTQSFYEQYF; J: TRBJ2-7; V: TRBV5-6; D: NA; size: NA
DNA: TGTGCCAGCAGCTTAGTGGTGCGGGGGACTGGAGAGTTC; CDR3: CASSLVVRGTGEF; J: TRBJ2-7; V: TRBV7-2; D: TRBD2; size: few
DNA: TGTGCCAGCAGTCCCCTTCTAGCGGATACGCAGTATTTT; CDR3: CASSPLLADTQYF; J: TRBJ2-3; V: TRBV6-6; D: NA; size: NA
DNA: TGTGCCAGCAGCCTCGAGGGACGGGGGATACCCACCGGGGAGCTGTTTTTT; CDR3: CASSLEGRGIPTGELFF; J: TRBJ2-2; V: TRBV3-1; D: NA; size: few
DNA: TGTGCCAGCTCACCACCAGGCGGGGGGAGCTCCTACAATGAGCAGTTCTTC; CDR3: CASSPPGGGSSYNEQFF; J: TRBJ2-1; V: TRBV18; D: TRBD2; size: many
DNA: TGTGCCAGCAGTCCCACCCGCGGGGGTAGGGTGACCTACGAGCAGTACTTC; CDR3: CASSPTRGGRVTYEQYF; J: TRBJ2-7; V: TRBV6-1; D: TRBD2; size: many
DNA: TGTGCCAGCAGTACTAGCGGGGGTACTGAGCAGTTCTTC; CDR3: CASSTSGGTEQFF; J: TRBJ2-1; V: TRBV12-3/TRBV12-4; D: TRBD2; size: few
DNA: TGTGCCAGCAGTTTCCGACCGGACACCGGGGAGCTGTTTTTT; CDR3: CASSFRPDTGELFF; J: TRBJ2-2; V: TRBV27; D: NA; size: NA
DNA: TGTGCCAGCAGCCAATCACGGGGAACAGCCACCACAGATACGCAGTATTTT; CDR3: CASSQSRGTATTDTQYF; J: TRBJ2-3; V: TRBV14; D: NA; size: few
DNA: TGTGCCAGCAGCTTAGGTGGGGGCCACCGGTACACTGAAGCTTTCTTT; CDR3: CASSLGGGHRYTEAFF; J: TRBJ1-1; V: TRBV7-9; D: NA; size: few
DNA: TGTGCCAGCAGTAAAGGACAGAAACTGTTTTTT; CDR3: CASSKGQKLFF; J: TRBJ1-4; V: TRBV12-3/TRBV12-4; D: NA; size: NA
DNA: TGCGCCAGCAGCTTGTCCGCAGATGTAGGTGAAAAACTGTTTTTT; CDR3: CASSLSADVGEKLFF; J: TRBJ1-4; V: TRBV5-1; D: NA; size: few
DNA: TGCGCCAGCAGCTTGAGTAGCGGGGGAAGCATTCAGTACTTC; CDR3: CASSLSSGGSIQYF; J: TRBJ2-4; V: TRBV5-1; D: TRBD2; size: NA
DNA: TGCAGTGCGCACCCATCCGCGGGCACAGATACGCAGTATTTT; CDR3: CSAHPSAGTDTQYF; J: TRBJ2-3; V: TRBV20-1; D: NA; size: few
DNA: TGTGCCAGCAGCCGAGGGGATGGTGTTCAGCCCCAGCATTTT; CDR3: CASSRGDGVQPQHF; J: TRBJ1-5; V: TRBV6-1; D: NA; size: few
DNA: TGTGCCACCAGTGACCGGACAGAGCAGTTCTTC; CDR3: CATSDRTEQFF; J: TRBJ2-1; V: TRBV24-1; D: NA; size: NA
DNA: TGCGCCAGCAGCCAAAGGGACGGCAATGAAAAACTGTTTTTT; CDR3: CASSQRDGNEKLFF; J: TRBJ1-4; V: TRBV4-1; D: NA; size: many
DNA: TGCGCCAGCAGCCCCACGACTAGCGGTGCGAACACCGGGGAGCTGTTTTTT; CDR3: CASSPTTSGANTGELFF; J: TRBJ2-2; V: TRBV4-3; D: TRBD2; size: NA
DNA: TGTGCCAGCAGTAACGGACAGGGCTATTGGGAGACCCAGTACTTC; CDR3: CASSNGQGYWETQYF; J: TRBJ2-5; V: TRBV27; D: TRBD1; size: NA
DNA: TGCGCCAGCAGCTTCTCCTACGGAGCCTACGAGCAGTACTTC; CDR3: CASSFSYGAYEQYF; J: TRBJ2-7; V: TRBV5-1; D: NA; size: many
DNA: TGTGCCAGCAGTTTTAAGGCTAATGAGCAGTTCTTC; CDR3: CASSFKANEQFF; J: TRBJ2-1; V: TRBV12-3/TRBV12-4; D: NA; size: NA
DNA: TGTGCCAGCAGCACCTCCGGCAGGGAGCAGTTCTTC; CDR3: CASSTSGREQFF; J: TRBJ2-1; V: TRBV6-5; D: NA; size: many
DNA: TGTGCCAGCACTTCGGGGGCCGGGGAGCAGTACTTC; CDR3: CASTSGAGEQYF; J: TRBJ2-7; V: TRBV7-9; D: NA; size: NA
DNA: TGTGCCAGCAGCTTAGGGACGGAGGTGGGGTCGGCTTTCTTT; CDR3: CASSLGTEVGSAFF; J: TRBJ1-1; V: TRBV9; D: NA; size: NA
DNA: TGCAGTGCTAGAGTACGGCGTGAGCAGTTCTTC; CDR3: CSARVRREQFF; J: TRBJ2-1; V: TRBV20-1; D: NA; size: few
DNA: TGCAGTGCTAGGGGGCGGGCCGGATGGACCCAGTACTTC; CDR3: CSARGRAGWTQYF; J: TRBJ2-5; V: TRBV20-1; D: NA; size: NA
DNA: TGTGCCAGCAGCAAGACCACAGATACGCAGTATTTT; CDR3: CASSKTTDTQYF; J: TRBJ2-3; V: TRBV5-4; D: NA; size: NA
DNA: TGTGCCATCAATAACCCGGGACTAGCCACAGATACGCAGTATTTT; CDR3: CAINNPGLATDTQYF; J: TRBJ2-3; V: TRBV10-3; D: TRBD2; size: NA
DNA: TGTGCCAGCAGACCAGTCCCGGGTTTAGGCTACACCTTC; CDR3: CASRPVPGLGYTF; J: TRBJ1-2; V: TRBV2; D: NA; size: NA
DNA: TGTGCCAGCTCACCATCTACCCCGGGCTCGTTAGGGGAGCAGTACTTC; CDR3: CASSPSTPGSLGEQYF; J: TRBJ2-7; V: TRBV18; D: NA; size: many
DNA: TGTGCCAGCAGCTTGAGACGGGGAGGGGTCCAAGAGACCCAGTACTTC; CDR3: CASSLRRGGVQETQYF; J: TRBJ2-5; V: TRBV5-6; D: TRBD2; size: NA
DNA: TGTGCCACTGACCGGGGGAATCAGCCCCAGCATTTT; CDR3: CATDRGNQPQHF; J: TRBJ1-5; V: TRBV6-2/TRBV6-3; D: NA; size: NA
DNA: TGTGCCAGCAGCTTTGGTGTAGGGGAAGAGACCCAGTACTTC; CDR3: CASSFGVGEETQYF; J: TRBJ2-5; V: TRBV9; D: NA; size: NA
DNA: TGTGCCAGCAGTCGGGGACTAGCGGGGGCCACAGATACGCAGTATTTT; CDR3: CASSRGLAGATDTQYF; J: TRBJ2-3; V: TRBV27; D: TRBD2; size: NA
DNA: TGTGCCAGCAGTTACTCGAGATATAGACTAGCGGGACTTAGCGAGCAGTACTTC; CDR3: CASSYSRYRLAGLSEQYF; J: TRBJ2-7; V: TRBV6-2/TRBV6-3; D: TRBD2; size: NA